This is a list of T cell receptor beta chains from one sample in a study of cytomegalovirus exposure and HLA in healthy donors. TCRdb's copy holds only in-frame clones and misses some; the assay was immunoSEQ multiplex PCR. The table has 90,000 to 130,000 clones, around 84% seen once. Sequences were obtained from PBMCs. These receptors all stem from a man aged 30 to 45 in good health and CMV-seropositive. Each CDR3 is given with its conserved first and last residue. The D gene is left open where the match is weak. The size entry is marked missing in some rows and otherwise reads once, few, many or a size class.

d_call cdr3_length j_call clone_size v_call cdr3_nt cdr3_aa
- 16 TRBJ2-3 - TRBV19 TGTGCCAGTAGTATAGTTTCTCCGGGAAGGCTAGATACGCAGTATTTT CASSIVSPGRLDTQYF
- 10 TRBJ1-1 - TRBV7-9 TGTGCCAGCAGCTATAATGAAGCTTTCTTT CASSYNEAFF
- 15 TRBJ2-5 once TRBV5-1 TGCGCCAGCAGCTTGTCGACGGCAGGTAGAGAGACCCAGTACTTC CASSLSTAGRETQYF
- 15 TRBJ2-2 few TRBV4-2 TGTGCCAGCAGCCAAGAACTGGACTTCCGCGGGGAGCTGTTTTTT CASSQELDFRGELFF
- 14 TRBJ1-2 - TRBV4-1 TGCGCCAGCAGCCACCAGGGCAGGTTTCAGGGCTACACCTTC CASSHQGRFQGYTF
- 13 TRBJ2-3 - TRBV6-5 TGTGCCAGCAGTAGCCAGGAGGCAGATACGCAGTATTTT CASSSQEADTQYF
TRBD1 16 TRBJ1-2 - TRBV29-1 TGCAGCGTTGGGATGGGACAGGGGACAGGGCGGTCTGGCTACACCTTC CSVGMGQGTGRSGYTF
TRBD1 14 TRBJ1-2 - TRBV5-6 TGTGCCAGCAGCTTCGGGACAGGGTCCTATGGCTACACCTTC CASSFGTGSYGYTF
TRBD1 18 TRBJ1-1 - TRBV19 TGTGCCAGTAGTATAGTTCCCCCCGGACAGGGGATTATCGCTGAAGCTTTCTTT CASSIVPPGQGIIAEAFF
TRBD2 15 TRBJ2-1 - TRBV5-1 TGCGCCAGCAGCGTAAATAGCGGGAGGTATAGTGAGCAGTTCTTC CASSVNSGRYSEQFF
- 17 TRBJ2-2 - TRBV5-1 TGCGCCAGCAGCTTTATCAGGGGCGGTTATAACACCGGGGAGCTGTTTTTT CASSFIRGGYNTGELFF
TRBD1 16 TRBJ1-5 - TRBV5-1 TGCGCCAGCAGCTTGGGACAGGGGGCTGGCAATCAGCCCCAGCATTTT CASSLGQGAGNQPQHF
- 11 TRBJ2-2 - TRBV11-2 TGTGCCAGCAGCCCTTGGAGCGAGCTGTTTTTT CASSPWSELFF
TRBD1 15 TRBJ1-5 - TRBV7-9 TGTGCCAGCAGCAGAGGGACAGGGGATAATCAGCCCCAGCATTTT CASSRGTGDNQPQHF